This TCR beta chain was observed in a study of cytomegalovirus exposure and HLA in healthy donors (dated by TCRdb to the late 2010s). Broadly, across the study: An earlier analysis of 550 to 700 of the donors reported about 250 Gb of sequence data and some 120 million unique TCR beta sequences from around 200 million T cells. An early release covering 550 to 650 HLA-typed donors comprised about 310 gigabases of sequencing data and some 79 million unique TCR sequences. Of the approximately 400 genotyped donors, approximately 82% fell in the genetic ancestry cluster associated with self-reported Caucasian donors. The study aimed to test whether signatures of past pathogen exposure could be identified by cataloging public T cell receptors. The study profiled the T cell repertoires of more than 500 subjects by immunosequencing and related them to cytomegalovirus serostatus. In addition to the first cohort of several hundred subjects, a separate validation cohort of 130 or so different subjects was used. To predict cytomegalovirus infection status, the study combined high-throughput TCR immunosequencing, statistical association of individual TCRs with disease status, and machine learning. A later analysis re-examined previously published TCR beta repertoires from over 500 donors and added high-resolution HLA genotyping to investigate patterns of TCR occurrence. Rather than drawing on any new phenotypic data, the later analysis identified candidate immune exposures from TCR beta sequences and the way those sequences occurred across donors. To decide whether each TCR beta V gene segment behaved as functional or pseudogenic, an earlier analysis of over 500 of the donors relied on high-throughput TCR beta sequencing. Alongside the repertoire data, information on donor age, sex, ethnicity and CMV serostatus was compiled. A later genetic analysis took genome-wide SNP genotypes for about 55% of the 666 donors and used that subset as a discovery cohort. Every repertoire in the discovery cohort had been generated on one and the same sequencing platform. HLA typing included class I and class II loci at four-digit resolution. The number of typed donors differed by locus: roughly 629-640 for A, B, C, DRB1 and DQB1; some 500 for DQA1; around 610 for DPA1; and about 450 for DPB1. Four or five DR-DQ haplotypes were handled as single units for association and clustering because linkage in the cohort was strong. Among 398 genotyped donors of the cohort, an average of around 220,000 unique TCR beta nucleotide sequences was sequenced per donor, of which about 18% were non-productive. Summary of the overall study and its limitations: In a later analysis, HLA-associated TCR beta chains showed more clonal expansion and lower generation probabilities than non-associated chains that were equally common. The presence/absence analyses assumed that sequencing depth was roughly uniform across donors, and that assumption may not be true. Linkage disequilibrium might explain the correlated functional status among segregating V segments, but an unknown experimental factor could not be excluded. Specific HLA alleles were associated with 16,951 TCR beta sequences at a false discovery rate of 0.05 in a later analysis. Assigning TCR associations to individual alleles was difficult when HLA alleles, especially DR and DQ, strongly co-occurred. In a later genetic analysis, fewer N-insertions in productive TCRs were reported among donors in an Asian-associated ancestry cluster than the roughly 700-donor mean. The earlier analysis of about 600 of the donors excluded 15 to 20 rarely observed V segments, including chromosome 9 orphons, because counts were too low. A further reported finding was that TCR beta sequences accurately predicted the HLA-A and HLA-B alleles for most subjects in the first cohort. In a later analysis, most CMV-associated TCR beta chains were found to appear HLA-restricted, with HLA associations seemingly driven largely by CMV exposure. A later analysis reported that several top co-occurrence clusters appeared linked to parvovirus B19, influenza, CMV and Epstein-Barr virus. In an earlier analysis of 587 of the donors, most TCR beta V segments appeared in productive rearrangements about 87% or about 30% of the time, broadly matching IMGT annotations. In a later analysis, TCR association rates were found to vary across HLA loci, with the most associated TCRs seen for DRB1 alleles and the fewest for HLA-C alleles. The only immune exposure information available for the cohort was CMV serostatus. The sequencing pipeline was judged likely to have produced a cluster of highly shared sequence variants as a technical artifact. An association between a missense DCLRE1C variant and V-gene and J-gene trimming of TCR beta chains was found in a later genetic analysis and replicated in an independent cohort. The study listed around 160 TCR beta chains as associated with cytomegalovirus. Some IMGT-functional V segments, including TRBV6-2 and TRBV6-3, could not be told apart with the 87-base-pair reads, so those segments were excluded. In both the original and validation cohorts, the classifier was reported to diagnose cytomegalovirus status with high specificity and sensitivity. HLA typing was unavailable for some donors at each locus, so association tests used only the typed subset. Across donors, most TCR sequences were observed very rarely, whereas some public TCRs were present in many individuals. This cohort had only TCR beta chains sequenced, and the lack of alpha or paired-chain data limited which features could be detected. It was suggested by the authors that the approach could potentially be generalized to other disease states and immunological phenotypes. In vitro tests confirmed that a few of the cytomegalovirus-associated TCR beta chains recognize cytomegalovirus antigens.

Notes on this clone: The antigen it binds to is not known. Base qualities are missing; no much larger clone stands one base away.

In total, 500 to 700 healthy bone marrow donors made up the cohort. All cohort members were sampled while nominally healthy, although unrecorded immune exposures were likely present. Of the approximately 700 cohort members, 250 to 300 had positive CMV serostatus and roughly 330 had negative CMV serostatus, and CMV serostatus was not recorded for the donor. Every donor gave a peripheral blood sample, and the peripheral blood mononuclear cells from that sample were used for TCR beta sequencing. The Qiagen DNeasy Blood Extraction Kit was used to extract genomic DNA from the blood cell samples. For CDR1 and CDR2, the germline V gene lists LGHNT and FRNRAP. The CDR3 starts with the cysteine, ends with the phenylalanine, and has 16 residues. Solely the CDR3 DNA is kept, with 48 bases framed from the first base. V is pared back by 6 bases and J by 0 bases, with 18 bases lying between the germline termini.

Libraries came from the immunoSEQ multiplex PCR assay. The multiplex PCR relied on a mix of 60 forward primers for TCR Vbeta segments and 13 reverse primers for TCR Jbeta segments. The CDR3 region of rearranged TCR beta genes was amplified from genomic DNA with a multiplex PCR assay. The Illumina HiSeq System was used to sequence the amplified TCR beta libraries as 87-base-pair reads. Turning to the authors' computational methods: A later analysis tallied some 79 million unique TCR beta chains across the 660 or so repertoires, and 10 million to 11 million of those chains were shared by two or more donors. To remove PCR and sequencing errors, raw reads were error-corrected and collapsed into unique sequences using a nearest-neighbor algorithm that merged closely related sequences. Alignment of CDR3 sequences to IMGT reference sequences was used to assign V, D and J gene segments. For a sequence to be retained, a match of at least six nucleotides was required to both a V gene segment and a J gene segment. A rearrangement was called productive if the CDR3 had no stop codons and remained in frame with V and J, and every other rearrangement was called non-productive. Following IMGT convention, CDR3 was defined as the stretch from the second conserved V-encoded cysteine up to the conserved J-encoded phenylalanine. The earlier analysis of 450 to 750 of the donors excluded any sequence lacking an unambiguous match to a single V gene segment. An earlier analysis of several hundred of the donors called V segments functional above 56.7% productive rearrangements and segregating when the between-donor standard deviation exceeded 5%. A statistical classification framework was built to diagnose cytomegalovirus status from the catalog of TCR beta chain sequences. In a later analysis, TCR nucleotide sequences were compared against IMGT/GENE-DB human TR gene sequences so that V and J genes could be assigned. A later analysis assigned CDR3 sequences and most-parsimonious VDJ recombination scenarios with the TCRdist pipeline. A later analysis defined each TCR beta chain by its CDR3 amino acid sequence plus V-gene family, and excluded reads lacking a unique V-gene family. A later analysis removed 550 to 700 highly shared, low-generation-probability nucleotide sequences to deal with suspected cross-contamination and a sequencing artifact. A later analysis calculated a clonal expansion index for each public chain from normalized within-repertoire ranks of inferred template counts. A later analysis computed generation probabilities with a VDJ recombination model fitted to out-of-frame rearrangements, and checked the results against IGoR. In a later analysis, TCR-TCR, TCR-HLA and TCR-CMV co-occurrence was scored with hypergeometric tests, and a repertoire-size bias correction was applied to TCR pairs. A later analysis estimated false discovery rates by permuting HLA or CMV assignments 20 times. In a later analysis, co-occurring TCRs were grouped with DBSCAN, and TCRdist sequence similarity was added when clustering was performed within HLA-allele-positive subsets. For co-occurrence clustering, repertoires with fewer than 30,000 or more than 120,000 public chains were excluded, along with roughly 5 repertoires with anomalous nucleotide sharing. Not all clones reach the TCRdb copy of this immuneACCESS table, which keeps in-frame sequences only. Checked studies attribute under half of the gap to unresolved V genes and leave the rest unexplained. That table furnishes V, J and clone size, whereas the DNA furnished D and trimming. For this sample the table gives roughly 150,000 clones, of which around 77% were detected only once. Clones ranked in the top ten supply over 4% of the sample.

Sequencing used PBMCs. The sequence is built from TRBV12-5 and TRBJ2-7, with the D segment identity uncertain. This TCR was recovered from a man aged 25 to 45 in good health. The nucleotide sequence is TGTGCTAGTGGCTCGTTAACCCTCCTCAGCTCCTACGAGCAGTACTTC. Its protein reads: CASGSLTLLSSYEQYF.